One sample yielded the 17 T cell receptor beta chains listed below, sequenced in a study of CD8 T cells in Susac syndrome. Random hexamers served to reverse transcribe roughly 0.5 to 1 ug RNA. Each CDR3 protein gets one entry after TCRdb re-called the immunoSEQ multiplex PCR reads with MiXCR. The table includes approximately 100,000 distinct CDR3 sequences, approximately 96% detected once. Sequencing used CD4+ T cells from PBMCs. The receptors here all came from a human donor in good health.

V usage is TRBV29-1 and J usage is TRBJ2-3; 10 positions agree with TRBD2. Unmatched junction bases numbered 2, after V lost 4 bases and J lost 1 base. The CDR3 extends over 14 amino acids. CDR1 and CDR2 (germline): SQVTM, ANQGSEA. CDR3 nucleotide sequence: TGCAGCGTTGGGACTAGCGGACGCACAGATACGCAGTATTTT. The encoded protein is CSVGTSGRTDTQYF.

CDR3 residues: CSATGTLEAQYF. The CDR3 coding sequence is TGCAGCGCCACAGGGACTCTCGAGGCCCAGTACTTC. The gene calls are TRBV29-1 and TRBJ2-5, with D possibly called TRBD1 or TRBD2 (6 bases each). Germline V CDR1 and CDR2: SQVTM, ANQGSEA. The CDR3 extends over 12 amino acids. The V end was cut by 7 bases, the J end by 9 bases, with 18 bases between.

This sequence joins TRBV3-1 and TRBJ2-7, with no clear D. V lost 3 bases and J lost 6, with 6 bases in between. Germline CDR1 and CDR2: LGHDT and YNNKEL (reference sequence). The CDR3 has 11 residues. The CDR3 coding sequence is TGTGCCAGCAGCCAGCATCGCGAGCAGTACTTC. Translated: CASSQHREQYF.

The chain has TRBV5-1 and TRBJ2-1; tentatively, D is TRBD1 or TRBD2 (5 bases each). There are 15 residues in the CDR3. V shed 4 bases and J shed 8 bases, with 19 bases lying between them. From germline, CDR1 is SGHRS and CDR2 YFSETQ. The CDR3 sequence: CASSHGDPGVYEQFF. CDR3 coding DNA: TGCGCCAGCAGCCACGGGGACCCCGGTGTCTATGAGCAGTTCTTC.

The rearrangement links TRBV19 to TRBJ2-1; D is unresolved. This CDR3 region has 14 residues. Between the trimmed V and J ends, which lost 7 bases and 0 bases, there was a span of 10 bases. From germline, CDR1 is LNHDA and CDR2 SQIVND (reference sequence). The CDR3 protein is CASKIGSSYNEQFF. The CDR3 nucleotides are TGTGCCAGTAAGATAGGTAGCTCCTACAATGAGCAGTTCTTC.

V usage is TRBV5-1 and J usage is TRBJ2-2; no clear D gene. This CDR3 contains 14 residues. The germline gives CDR1 SGHRS, CDR2 YFSETQ. V dropped 0 bases and J dropped 4 bases, with 7 bases sitting between them. CDR3 in DNA: TGCGCCAGCAGCTTGGACAGCTTCACCGGGGAGCTGTTTTTT. This gives the protein CASSLDSFTGELFF.

The J gene is TRBJ2-5, the V gene TRBV5-6; no definite D call. Between the trimmed V and J ends, which lost 4 bases and 5 bases, there was a span of 18 bases. Germline CDR1 and CDR2: SGHDT and YYEEEE. The CDR3 is 15 residues long. CDR3 region: CASSPPGVGRETQYF. The CDR3 DNA sequence: TGTGCCAGCAGCCCCCCGGGCGTGGGTCGGGAGACCCAGTACTTC.

The gene calls are TRBV15 and TRBJ2-7; D remains ambiguous. CDR3 length: 13 amino acids. Germline V gene lookup returns CDR1 LNHNV and CDR2 YYDKDF (reference sequence). Trimming removed 0 bases at V and 6 bases at J, with 9 bases between. The CDR3 DNA reads TGTGCCACCAGCAGAGACAGGCTGGGCGAGCAGTACTTC. It encodes CATSRDRLGEQYF.

CDR3 residues: CASRGRERQIQETQYF. The CDR3, as DNA: TGTGCCAGCAGAGGGAGGGAGAGACAGATCCAAGAGACCCAGTACTTC. The chain links TRBV2 to TRBJ2-5; 7 nucleotides align to TRBD2. CDR3 length: 16 amino acids. Germline CDR1 SNHLY, CDR2 FYNNEI. The V and J ends lost 6 bases and 1 base, in that order; junction bases with no gene match: 11.

The chain has TRBV4-2 and TRBJ2-7; TRBD1 or TRBD2 may be the D gene (5 bases each). Trimming removed 6 bases at V and 2 bases at J, with 8 bases between. This CDR3 comprises 12 residues. Germline V CDR1 and CDR2: LGHNA, YNFKEQ. Here the CDR3 DNA reads TGTGCCAGCAGTTTGGGGGCCTACGAGCAGTACTTC. Its protein is CASSLGAYEQYF.

The rearrangement links TRBV19 to TRBJ1-2, with D maybe TRBD1 (5 bases). V was clipped by 3 bases and J by 4 bases, with 9 bases between them. The length of the CDR3 is 13 residues. The germline gives CDR1 LNHDA, CDR2 SQIVND (reference sequence). DNA for the CDR3: TGTGCCAGTAGTATCTTCAGGGCCTATGGCTACACCTTC. Translated, it gives CASSIFRAYGYTF. Supplemented by reference TRBV19 and TRBJ1-2, the full variable domain reads DGGITQSPKYLFRKEGQNVTLSCEQNLNHDAMYWYRQDPGQGLRLIYYSQIVNDFQKGDIAEGYSVSREKKESFPLTVTSAQKNPTAFYLCASSIFRAYGYTFGSGTRLTVV.

V gene TRBV15 combines with J gene TRBJ2-3; D is uncertain. Germline V gene data show CDR1 as LNHNV and CDR2 as YYDKDF (reference sequence). The CDR3 totals 13 residues. The germline V and J ends were trimmed by 1 base and 2 bases, with 4 bases remaining between them. CDR3 amino acids: CATSRVLTDTQYF. The CDR3 coding sequence is TGTGCCACCAGCAGAGTTCTCACAGATACGCAGTATTTT.

The V and J genes are TRBV3-1 and TRBJ1-1, with 8 bases matching TRBD1. The CDR3 consists of 14 residues. Germline values: CDR1 LGHDT, CDR2 YNNKEL (reference sequence). The junction had 3 bases not matched to a gene; V was cut back by 1 base and J by 5 bases. In DNA, the CDR3 is TGTGCCAGCAGCCAAGGACAGGGGAGAACTGAAGCTTTCTTT. Protein sequence: CASSQGQGRTEAFF.

V is TRBV3-1 and J is TRBJ2-3; D might be TRBD2 (5 bases). Germline assignment: CDR1 LGHDT and CDR2 YNNKEL (reference sequence). Deletions cut 0 bases from V and 5 bases from J, with 15 bases between. There are 16 residues in the CDR3. CDR3 coding DNA: TGTGCCAGCAGCCAAGAGATCGGCGGGTCTTTAGATACGCAGTATTTT. It encodes CASSQEIGGSLDTQYF.

Concerning this clonotype itself: The limits of the CDR3 on the DNA are not certain, so only TCRdb's listed CDR3 is given. The chain combines TRBV2 with TRBJ2-6. The CDR3 has 16 residues if both end residues are counted. The germline V gene has CDR1 SNHLY and CDR2 FYNNEI. CDR3 amino acids: CASSAESVPGANVLTF.

This clonotype has a single count. The chain combines TRBV5-4 with TRBJ2-5; weak D call: TRBD2 (5 bases). The CDR3 has 15 residues. Between the trimmed V and J ends, which lost 3 bases and 1 base, there was a span of 13 bases. CDR1 SGHNT and CDR2 YYREEE come from the germline V gene (reference sequence). CDR3: CASSSSGGPQETQYF. The CDR3 DNA follows: TGTGCCAGCAGCTCCTCGGGCGGGCCCCAAGAGACCCAGTACTTC.

V usage is TRBV19 and J usage is TRBJ1-5; TRBD1 agrees at 9 bases. Germline V gene data show CDR1 as LNHDA and CDR2 as SQIVND (reference sequence). With 7 bases clipped from V and 5 bases from J, the junction kept 15 bases outside the gene matches. The CDR3 loop spans 17 amino acids. CDR3 region: CASTNRLTGGFDQPQHF. The CDR3 coding sequence is TGTGCCAGTACCAACCGCCTTACAGGGGGCTTCGATCAGCCCCAGCATTTT.